The clone carrying this T cell receptor (beta chain) was detected a few times. Its antigen is still unknown. TCRdb's copy holds only in-frame clones and misses some; the assay was immunoSEQ multiplex PCR. The table has more than 50,000 clones, approximately 80% seen once. This sample is part of a study of OX40 agonist ivuxolimab in advanced cancers. It was autoimmune disease history or systemic immunosuppression that excluded patients. Germline loops: CDR1 GTSNPN, CDR2 SVGIG (reference sequence). The CDR3 extends over 14 amino acids. V lost 3 bases to trimming and J lost 8 bases, with 19 bases between them. Overall study findings and caveats: At 0.1 to 3.0 mg/kg, clonal expansion of CD4+ and CD8+ blood T cells had occurred by week 6. Antigen specificity remained undetermined for the expanded peripheral T cells.

This sequence joins TRBV30 and TRBJ1-2, with D unresolved. The starting material was CD4+ or CD8+ T cells sorted from blood, obtained in a trial of the OX40 agonist ivuxolimab. This receptor was obtained from an adult with an advanced solid tumor such as melanoma, head and neck, liver or kidney cancer. The CDR3, as DNA: TGTGCCTGGAGCCCTGGACCGGTCTATTTCGGCTACACCTTC. Translated: CAWSPGPVYFGYTF.